Listed below are T cell receptor beta chains from one sample, sequenced in a study of cytomegalovirus exposure and HLA in healthy donors. TCRdb's copy holds only in-frame clones and misses some; the assay was immunoSEQ multiplex PCR. The table lists about 260,000 clones, 90% of them singletons, with under 4% in the top ten. Sequencing was done on a sample of PBMCs. Receptors were obtained from a woman aged 25 to 45 in good health and CMV-seronegative. Each CDR3 is given with its conserved first and last residue. Fields, in order: J gene, CDR3 length, D gene, V gene, clone size, CDR3 protein, CDR3 DNA. A D gene is named only where the DNA matches it firmly. Clone sizes are given selectively: once, few, many, or a class where the clone is expanded.

>TRBJ2-7|13|.|TRBV7-3|.
CASSIQQGYEQYF
TGTGCCAGCAGCATTCAACAGGGCTACGAGCAGTACTTC
>TRBJ2-1|15|TRBD2|TRBV5-1|.
CASSTGTSGSLRQFF
TGCGCCAGCAGCACCGGGACTAGCGGGAGTCTTAGGCAGTTCTTC
>TRBJ1-5|12|.|TRBV6-5|.
CASRDGNQPQHF
TGTGCCAGCAGGGACGGTAATCAGCCCCAGCATTTT
>TRBJ1-2|17|.|TRBV19|.
CASQKTAGVRANYGYTF
TGTGCCAGCCAAAAAACCGCGGGTGTTCGGGCTAACTATGGCTACACCTTC
>TRBJ2-3|10|.|TRBV20-1|.
CSASGLDLHF
TGCAGTGCTAGTGGCCTGGACCTCCATTTT
>TRBJ2-7|13|.|TRBV13|.
CASSGGKIYEQYF
TGTGCCAGCAGCGGTGGGAAGATCTACGAGCAGTACTTC
>TRBJ1-3|15|TRBD1|TRBV7-2|once
CASSYEGAAGNTIYF
TGTGCCAGCAGCTACGAGGGGGCTGCTGGAAACACCATATATTTT
>TRBJ2-2|14|.|TRBV4-3|.
CASSQEWNTGELFF
TGCGCCAGCAGCCAAGAATGGAACACCGGGGAGCTGTTTTTT
>TRBJ2-7|13|.|TRBV7-8|.
CASSLGATLEQYF
TGTGCCAGCAGCTTAGGAGCGACGTTAGAGCAGTACTTC
>TRBJ2-1|14|TRBD2|TRBV6-6|once
CASSTSGRPNEQFF
TGTGCCAGCAGTACTAGCGGCAGGCCCAATGAGCAGTTCTTC
>TRBJ2-1|14|TRBD2|TRBV28|.
CASSPGTSYNEQFF
TGTGCCAGCAGTCCCGGGACTAGCTACAATGAGCAGTTCTTC
>TRBJ2-2|16|.|TRBV19|once
CASSNHALRGAGELFF
TGTGCCAGTAGCAACCACGCCCTAAGGGGAGCTGGGGAGCTGTTTTTT
>TRBJ2-7|13|TRBD1|TRBV7-3|.
CASSPGTGREQYF
TGTGCCAGCAGCCCGGGGACAGGTCGGGAGCAGTACTTC
>TRBJ1-5|15|TRBD1|TRBV28|few
CASSTDRGGNQPQHF
TGTGCCAGCAGCACCGACAGGGGTGGCAATCAGCCCCAGCATTTT
>TRBJ2-7|15|.|TRBV7-9|once
CASSLVGQGAYEQYF
TGTGCCAGCAGCTTAGTCGGGCAGGGAGCCTACGAGCAGTACTTC
>TRBJ2-7|15|.|TRBV6-5|once
CASSYSGTLTYEQYF
TGTGCCAGCAGTTACTCCGGGACACTGACCTACGAGCAGTACTTC
>TRBJ2-7|16|TRBD2|TRBV18|.
CASSPFPSGSGNEQYF
TGTGCCAGCTCACCATTCCCTAGCGGGAGCGGGAACGAGCAGTACTTC
>TRBJ2-6|17|TRBD1|TRBV7-3|once
CASSLWDRDSGANVLTF
TGTGCCAGCAGCCTATGGGACAGAGACTCTGGGGCCAACGTCCTGACTTTC
>TRBJ1-5|12|.|TRBV5-4|.
CASSLATGPQHF
TGTGCCAGCAGCTTGGCGACAGGGCCCCAGCATTTT
>TRBJ2-3|17|.|TRBV9|.
CASSGGDSRSFTDTQYF
TGTGCCAGCAGCGGAGGGGACTCCCGGAGCTTCACAGATACGCAGTATTTT
>TRBJ2-4|16|.|TRBV2|.
CASSESRGQGQYIQYF
TGTGCCAGCAGTGAGTCGAGGGGTCAGGGGCAGTACATTCAGTACTTC
>TRBJ2-7|14|TRBD1|TRBV5-1|.
CASSLGQVYYEQYF
TGCGCCAGCAGCCTGGGACAGGTTTACTACGAGCAGTACTTC
>TRBJ2-1|10|.|TRBV29-1|.
CSGSSNEQFF
TGCAGCGGCAGTAGCAATGAGCAGTTCTTC
>TRBJ2-5|15|.|TRBV7-7|.
CASSPQPGVQETQYF
TGTGCCAGCAGCCCGCAACCGGGAGTACAAGAGACCCAGTACTTC
>TRBJ1-5|15|.|TRBV6-1|.
CASKKRADSNQPQHF
TGTGCCAGCAAGAAGAGGGCGGATAGCAATCAGCCCCAGCATTTT
>TRBJ2-3|16|TRBD2|TRBV6-1|.
CASSEVLAGGLGTQYF
TGTGCCAGCAGTGAGGTACTAGCGGGAGGACTGGGTACGCAGTATTTT
>TRBJ2-7|18|TRBD1|TRBV4-1|.
CASSQEVIGGSMSYEQYF
TGCGCCAGCAGCCAAGAAGTGATAGGGGGCTCTATGTCCTACGAGCAGTACTTC
>TRBJ2-7|15|.|TRBV13|.
CASSPGVPKSPEQYF
TGTGCCAGCAGCCCCGGGGTCCCCAAAAGCCCCGAGCAGTACTTC
>TRBJ2-7|13|.|TRBV5-6|.
CASSLAQWGEQYF
TGTGCCAGCAGCTTGGCCCAGTGGGGCGAGCAGTACTTC
>TRBJ1-4|15|.|TRBV4-3|.
CASSLNRGVGEKLFF
TGCGCCAGCAGCCTAAACCGAGGGGTGGGAGAAAAACTGTTTTTT
>TRBJ2-1|12|.|TRBV18|.
CASSPGGNEQFF
TGTGCCAGCTCACCGGGGGGCAATGAGCAGTTCTTC
>TRBJ2-1|15|.|TRBV9|.
CASSVAIADYNEQFF
TGTGCCAGCAGCGTAGCCATAGCGGACTACAATGAGCAGTTCTTC
>TRBJ1-4|16|TRBD1|TRBV5-1|.
CASSYGQGATNEKLFF
TGCGCCAGCAGTTACGGACAGGGGGCGACTAATGAAAAACTGTTTTTT
>TRBJ1-4|13|.|TRBV28|.
CASSPDSNEKLFF
TGTGCCAGCAGTCCCGACAGTAATGAAAAACTGTTTTTT
>TRBJ2-2|17|.|TRBV9|.
CASSPRKGRSNTGELFF
TGTGCCAGCAGCCCGAGGAAGGGGAGGTCGAACACCGGGGAGCTGTTTTTT
>TRBJ2-7|14|TRBD2|TRBV27|.
CASSLGRAGDEQYF
TGTGCCAGCAGTTTAGGGAGGGCCGGAGACGAGCAGTACTTC
>TRBJ1-2|19|.|TRBV28|.
CASSLALIWGDPGTYGYTF
TGTGCCAGCAGTTTAGCTCTTATCTGGGGAGACCCGGGTACCTATGGCTACACCTTC
>TRBJ2-7|13|.|TRBV9|.
CASSTGRSYEQYF
TGTGCCAGCAGTACAGGGCGTTCCTACGAGCAGTACTTC
>TRBJ2-1|14|.|TRBV4-3|.
CASSQVAGPNEQFF
TGCGCCAGCAGCCAAGTGGCAGGTCCAAATGAGCAGTTCTTC
>TRBJ2-7|11|.|TRBV19|.
CASSTGYEQYF
TGTGCCAGTTCTACGGGCTACGAGCAGTACTTC
>TRBJ2-7|15|TRBD2|TRBV28|.
CASSFPRGGRNEQYF
TGTGCCAGCAGTTTTCCACGGGGGGGCCGGAACGAGCAGTACTTC